These 20 T cell receptor beta chains share one sample of origin, sequenced in a study of shared clonotypes between healthy human individuals. Assay used: immunoSEQ multiplex PCR; TCRdb lists only in-frame clones, some missing. This sample has some 2.4 million clones; roughly 93% occur once, and the top ten carry 0.36%. Material for sequencing was naive CD4+ T cells from PBMCs. Regarding subset: CD45RA+ positively selected. The source is a man between 18 and 35 years old in good health. Some clones in this sample may be carry-over from other donors' samples.

The count of this clone is one. This chain connects TRBV29-1 to TRBJ2-2; D unresolved. The germline V and J ends were trimmed by 4 bases and 6 bases, with 15 bases remaining between them. Germline V lookup: CDR1 SQVTM, CDR2 ANQGSEA. CDR3 length: 14 residues. This CDR3 reads CSVVGSWQAGELFF. The DNA for the CDR3 is TGCAGCGTTGTTGGCTCGTGGCAGGCCGGGGAGCTGTTTTTT.

The chain carries TRBV5-1 and TRBJ2-7; TRBD2 might be the D (5 bases). The CDR3 covers 14 residues. Germline V gene sequence: CDR1 SGHRS, CDR2 YFSETQ. Trimming cost V 4 bases and J 2 bases, with 13 bases left between them. The CDR3 DNA follows: TGCGCCAGCAGCCCGTCCCCTAGCACCTACGAGCAGTACTTC. Translated: CASSPSPSTYEQYF.

This clone has a single count. This chain uses TRBV5-1 with TRBJ2-5; 11 positions agree with TRBD2. Germline CDR1 SGHRS, CDR2 YFSETQ. Trimming removed 0 bases from V and 4 bases from J; junction bases left unmatched: 2. This CDR3 is 15 amino acids long. The CDR3 is CASSLVTSGIETQYF. The CDR3 DNA follows: TGCGCCAGCAGCTTGGTGACTAGCGGGATAGAGACCCAGTACTTC. Full variable domain (remainder filled in from reference TRBV5-1 and TRBJ2-5): KAGVTQTPRYLIKTRGQQVTLSCSPISGHRSVSWYQQTPGQGLQFLFEYFSETQRNKGNFPGRFSGRQFSNSRSEMNVSTLELGDSALYLCASSLVTSGIETQYFGPGTRLLVL.

This chain connects TRBV2 to TRBJ1-1, with 8 bases aligning to TRBD1. Germline CDR1 and CDR2: SNHLY and FYNNEI. J gave up 7 bases and V 6 bases, and 10 bases lay outside the gene matches. CDR3 length: 14 residues. The CDR3: CASSPDRVVGEAFF. The CDR3 DNA sequence: TGTGCCAGCAGCCCGGACAGGGTCGTTGGTGAAGCTTTCTTT.

The V and J genes are TRBV6-5 and TRBJ1-1; D is undetermined. The CDR3 has 12 amino acids. The V gene's germline CDR1 is MNHEY and CDR2 SVGAGI. The ends were cut back, 8 bases at V and 10 bases at J, with 17 bases in the middle. The DNA of the CDR3 is TGTGCCAGCGGCAAGTCCGCAGGAGCAGCTTTCTTT. It yields the protein CASGKSAGAAFF.

In nucleotides, the CDR3 is TGTGCCAGCAGTGGGGGGACTAGCGGCTACGAGCAGTACTTC. Translating it yields CASSGGTSGYEQYF. This chain joins TRBV28 and TRBJ2-7; 11 bases are a match to TRBD2. Germline-derived CDR1 and CDR2 are MDHEN and SYDVKM. J gave up 3 bases and V 5 bases, and 3 bases lay outside the gene matches. CDR3 length: 14 residues.

The genes are TRBV6-1 and TRBJ2-1, with D perhaps assigned TRBD1 or TRBD2 (5 bases each). Trimming removed 8 bases from V and 1 base from J, with 15 bases in between. CDR1 is MNHNS and CDR2 is SASEGT in the germline V gene. The CDR3 contains 15 residues. The CDR3 protein is CASPLGDQSYNEQFF. Here the CDR3 DNA reads TGTGCCAGCCCTCTAGGGGACCAATCCTACAATGAGCAGTTCTTC.

V usage is TRBV11-2 and J usage is TRBJ2-5, with D possibly matching TRBD1 (6 bases). CDR3 length equals 11 residues. The germline V and J ends were trimmed by 10 bases and 4 bases, with 10 bases remaining between them. Germline V gene sequence: CDR1 SGHAT, CDR2 FQNNGV. The DNA of the CDR3 is TGTGCCACCAGGGGCGGAGAGACCCAGTACTTC. Translating gives CATRGGETQYF.

The rearrangement links TRBV27 to TRBJ2-5; D is ambiguous. V was cut by 2 bases and J by 1 base, with 5 bases left in between. This CDR3 has 13 amino acids. CDR1 MNHEY and CDR2 SMNVEV come from the germline V gene (reference sequence). CDR3 sequence reads: CASSLVTQETQYF. CDR3 coding DNA: TGTGCCAGCAGTTTAGTCACCCAAGAGACCCAGTACTTC.

This clone was observed a handful of times. V gene TRBV2 combines with J gene TRBJ2-2; tentatively, D is TRBD2 (6 bases). The V gene's germline CDR1 is SNHLY and CDR2 FYNNEI. Between the trimmed V and J ends, which lost 6 bases and 0 bases, there was a span of 11 bases. CDR3 length: 15 amino acids. CDR3: CASRAGRTNTGELFF. The CDR3 DNA reads TGTGCCAGCAGGGCGGGACGGACGAACACCGGGGAGCTGTTTTTT.

In DNA form, the CDR3 reads TGTGCCAGCAGCCACCCGGATGGGGAAAAACTGTTTTTT. Translating gives CASSHPDGEKLFF. The chain has TRBV14 and TRBJ1-4; no clear D gene. V was clipped by 3 bases and J by 8 bases, with 10 bases between them. The CDR3 runs to 13 residues. The germline V gene has CDR1 SGHDN and CDR2 FVKESK.

This sequence joins TRBV2 and TRBJ2-1, with D maybe TRBD2 (6 bases). Trimming removed 3 bases from V and 15 bases from J, with 18 bases in between. This CDR3 is built from 13 residues. Looked up from germline, CDR1 is SNHLY and CDR2 is FYNNEI. In nucleotides, the CDR3 is TGTGCCAGCAGTGAGGGGCGGGTTTGGAGGGTGTTCTTC. Translating it yields CASSEGRVWRVFF.

This clone was observed once. This rearrangement joins TRBV7-2 to TRBJ2-6; unclear D gene. The CDR3 has 14 amino acids. Germline assignment: CDR1 SGHTA and CDR2 FQGNSA. The V end was cut by 2 bases, the J end by 4 bases, with 6 bases between. The CDR3 reads CASSLRIGANVLTF. CDR3 nucleotides: TGTGCCAGCAGCTTACGAATAGGGGCCAACGTCCTGACTTTC.

The V gene is TRBV4-2, the J gene TRBJ2-5; 9 bases map to TRBD2. V gave up 0 bases and J gave up 7 bases; unmatched junction bases: 3. Germline CDR1 reads LGHNA; CDR2 reads YNFKEQ. The CDR3 is 14 amino acids. The CDR3 region has the DNA TGTGCCAGCAGCCAAGAGGGACTAGCCTGGACCCAGTACTTC. Amino acids: CASSQEGLAWTQYF.

J is TRBJ2-7 and V is TRBV5-1; no definite D call. The CDR3 consists of 13 residues. The V end lost 1 base, the J end lost 5 bases, and 10 bases lay between the germline ends. Per the germline V gene, CDR1 is SGHRS and CDR2 is YFSETQ. This chain's CDR3 is CASSLMWRNEQYF. CDR3 DNA: TGCGCCAGCAGCTTGATGTGGAGAAACGAGCAGTACTTC. Complete variable domain (other parts from reference TRBV5-1 and TRBJ2-7): KAGVTQTPRYLIKTRGQQVTLSCSPISGHRSVSWYQQTPGQGLQFLFEYFSETQRNKGNFPGRFSGRQFSNSRSEMNVSTLELGDSALYLCASSLMWRNEQYFGPGTRLTVT.

The V call is TRBV5-1, the J call TRBJ2-1; TRBD2 aligns across 11 bases. The V and J ends lost 3 bases and 4 bases, in that order; junction bases with no gene match: 6. CDR3 length: 16 amino acids. Germline V gene sequence: CDR1 SGHRS, CDR2 YFSETQ. Here the CDR3 reads CASSSLGLAVYNEQFF. CDR3 DNA: TGCGCCAGCAGCTCCCTGGGACTAGCGGTGTACAATGAGCAGTTCTTC. The full variable domain, its missing parts supplied by reference TRBV5-1 and TRBJ2-1, is KAGVTQTPRYLIKTRGQQVTLSCSPISGHRSVSWYQQTPGQGLQFLFEYFSETQRNKGNFPGRFSGRQFSNSRSEMNVSTLELGDSALYLCASSSLGLAVYNEQFFGPGTRLTVL.

The gene calls are TRBV7-3 and TRBJ2-5; D is ambiguous. Germline values: CDR1 SGHTA, CDR2 FQGTGA. V lost 2 bases and J lost 3, with 10 bases in between. The CDR3 covers 14 residues. The CDR3: CASSLGLAEETQYF. The CDR3 DNA follows: TGTGCCAGCAGCTTAGGTCTCGCGGAAGAGACCCAGTACTTC.

The genes are TRBV5-6 and TRBJ2-4; either TRBD1 or TRBD2 may fit D (6 bases each). V gave up 0 bases and J gave up 1 base, with 14 bases separating them. The germline gives CDR1 SGHDT, CDR2 YYEEEE. CDR3 length: 17 amino acids. For the CDR3, the DNA is TGTGCCAGCAGCTTGGTAGGGGGGTCCATCGCCAAAAACATTCAGTACTTC. This codes for CASSLVGGSIAKNIQYF.

The chain combines TRBV11-2 with TRBJ2-7; D uncertain. The CDR3 consists of 11 residues. V was shortened by 6 bases and J by 6 bases, with 9 bases between the two germline ends. Germline-derived CDR1 and CDR2 are SGHAT and FQNNGV. The CDR3 is CASRQLGEQYF. CDR3 sequence (DNA): TGTGCCAGCAGACAACTCGGCGAGCAGTACTTC.

V is TRBV7-3 and J is TRBJ2-5; D remains ambiguous. Germline loops: CDR1 SGHTA, CDR2 FQGTGA. Trimming took 5 bases from V and 5 from J, leaving 12 bases between them. There are 13 residues in the CDR3. CDR3 protein: CASSPGPFETQYF. As DNA, the CDR3 is TGTGCCAGCAGCCCTGGACCGTTCGAGACCCAGTACTTC.